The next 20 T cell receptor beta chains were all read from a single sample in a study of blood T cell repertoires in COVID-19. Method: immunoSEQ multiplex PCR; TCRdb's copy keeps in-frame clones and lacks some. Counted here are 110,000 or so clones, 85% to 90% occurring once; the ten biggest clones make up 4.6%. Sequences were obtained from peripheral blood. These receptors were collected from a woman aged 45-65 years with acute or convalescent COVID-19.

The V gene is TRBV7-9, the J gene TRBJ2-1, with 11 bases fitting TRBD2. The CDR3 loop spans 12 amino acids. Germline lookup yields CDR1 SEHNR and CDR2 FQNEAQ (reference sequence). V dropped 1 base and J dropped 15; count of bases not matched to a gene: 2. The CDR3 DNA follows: TGTGCCAGCAGCTTAGAAGGGACTAGCGGGTTCTTC. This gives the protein CASSLEGTSGFF. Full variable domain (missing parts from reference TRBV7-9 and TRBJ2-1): DTGVSQNPRHKITKRGQNVTFRCDPISEHNRLYWYRQTLGQGPEFLTYFQNEAQLEKSRLLSDRFSAERPKGSFSTLEIQRTEQGDSAMYLCASSLEGTSGFFGPGTRLTVL.

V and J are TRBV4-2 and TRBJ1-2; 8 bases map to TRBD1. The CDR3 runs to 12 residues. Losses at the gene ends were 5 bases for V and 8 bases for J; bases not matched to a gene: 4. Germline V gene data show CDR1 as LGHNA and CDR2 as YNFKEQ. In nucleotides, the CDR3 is TGTGCCAGCAGCACACGGACAGGGGGCTACACCTTC. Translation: CASSTRTGGYTF.

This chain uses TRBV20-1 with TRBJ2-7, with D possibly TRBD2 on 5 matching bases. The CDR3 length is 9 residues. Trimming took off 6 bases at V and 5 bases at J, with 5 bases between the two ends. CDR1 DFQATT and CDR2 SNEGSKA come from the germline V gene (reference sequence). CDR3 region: CSAGDEQYF. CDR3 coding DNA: TGCAGTGCGGGAGACGAGCAGTACTTC.

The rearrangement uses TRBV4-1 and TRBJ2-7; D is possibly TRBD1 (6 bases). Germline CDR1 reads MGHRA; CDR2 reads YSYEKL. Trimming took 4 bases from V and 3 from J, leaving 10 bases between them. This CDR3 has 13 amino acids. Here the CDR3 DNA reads TGCGCCAGCAGCCTAGGACAGAGCTACGAGCAGTACTTC. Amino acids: CASSLGQSYEQYF.

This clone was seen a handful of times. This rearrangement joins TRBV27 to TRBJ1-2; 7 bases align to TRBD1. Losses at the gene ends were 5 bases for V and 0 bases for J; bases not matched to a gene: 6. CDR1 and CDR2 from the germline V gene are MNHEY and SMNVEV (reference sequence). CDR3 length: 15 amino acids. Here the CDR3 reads CASSPQGTANYGYTF. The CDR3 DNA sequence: TGTGCCAGCAGTCCACAGGGGACGGCTAACTATGGCTACACCTTC.

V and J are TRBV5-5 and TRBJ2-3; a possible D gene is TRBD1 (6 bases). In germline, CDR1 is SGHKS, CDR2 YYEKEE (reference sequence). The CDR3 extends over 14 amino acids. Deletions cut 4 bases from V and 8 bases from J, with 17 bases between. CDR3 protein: CASSLAQGGGTQYF. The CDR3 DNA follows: TGTGCCAGCAGCCTTGCACAGGGTGGTGGTACGCAGTATTTT.

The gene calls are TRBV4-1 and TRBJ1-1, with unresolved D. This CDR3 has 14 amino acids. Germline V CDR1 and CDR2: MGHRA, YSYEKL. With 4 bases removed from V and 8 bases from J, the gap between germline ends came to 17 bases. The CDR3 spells CASSPYGLMLEAFF. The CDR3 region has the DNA TGCGCCAGCAGCCCTTATGGACTGATGTTGGAAGCTTTCTTT.

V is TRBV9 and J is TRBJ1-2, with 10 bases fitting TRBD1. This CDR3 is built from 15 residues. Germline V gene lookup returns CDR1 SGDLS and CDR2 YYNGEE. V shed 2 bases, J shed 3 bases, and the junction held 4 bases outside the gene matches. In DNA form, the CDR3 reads TGTGCCAGCAGCGTGGATGGACAGGGGGACTATGGCTACACCTTC. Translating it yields CASSVDGQGDYGYTF. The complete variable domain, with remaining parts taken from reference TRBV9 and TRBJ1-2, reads DSGVTQTPKHLITATGQRVTLRCSPRSGDLSVYWYQQSLDQGLQFLIQYYNGEERAKGNILERFSAQQFPDLHSELNLSSLELGDSALYFCASSVDGQGDYGYTFGSGTRLTVV.

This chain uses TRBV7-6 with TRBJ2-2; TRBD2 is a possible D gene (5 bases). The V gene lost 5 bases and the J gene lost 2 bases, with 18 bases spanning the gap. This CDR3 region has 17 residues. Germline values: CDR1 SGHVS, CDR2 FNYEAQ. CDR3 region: CASSLLGGGINTGELFF. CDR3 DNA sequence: TGTGCCAGCAGCCTCCTCGGAGGTGGGATTAACACCGGGGAGCTGTTTTTT.

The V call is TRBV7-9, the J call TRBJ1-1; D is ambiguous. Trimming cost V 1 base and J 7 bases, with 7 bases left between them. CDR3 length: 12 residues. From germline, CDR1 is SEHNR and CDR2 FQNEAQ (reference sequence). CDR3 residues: CASSLDTIEAFF. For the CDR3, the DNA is TGTGCCAGCAGCTTAGACACCATTGAAGCTTTCTTT.

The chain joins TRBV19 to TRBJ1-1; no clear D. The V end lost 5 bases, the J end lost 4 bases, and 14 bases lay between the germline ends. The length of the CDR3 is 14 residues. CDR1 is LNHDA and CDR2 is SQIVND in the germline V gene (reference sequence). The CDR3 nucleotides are TGTGCCAGTAGTCCTAAGATGTATGGCACTGAAGCTTTCTTT. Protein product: CASSPKMYGTEAFF.

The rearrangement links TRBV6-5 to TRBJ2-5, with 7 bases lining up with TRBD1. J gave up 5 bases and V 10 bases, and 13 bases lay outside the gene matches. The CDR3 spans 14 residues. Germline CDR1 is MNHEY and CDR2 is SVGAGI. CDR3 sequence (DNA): TGTGCCACCCAGACGACAGGGATTGGGGAGACCCAGTACTTC. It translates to CATQTTGIGETQYF.

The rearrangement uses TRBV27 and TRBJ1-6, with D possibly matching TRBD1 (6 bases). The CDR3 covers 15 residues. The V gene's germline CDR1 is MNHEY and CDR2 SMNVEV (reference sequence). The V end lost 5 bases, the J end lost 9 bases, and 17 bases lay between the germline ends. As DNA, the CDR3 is TGTGCCAGCAGTCCCCTTGGGGGGGGGCGTTCACCCCTCCACTTT. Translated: CASSPLGGGRSPLHF.

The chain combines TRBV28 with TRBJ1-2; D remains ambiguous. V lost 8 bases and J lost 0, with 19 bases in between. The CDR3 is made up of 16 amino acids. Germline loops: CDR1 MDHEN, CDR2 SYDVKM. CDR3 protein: CASQTKHGTTNYGYTF. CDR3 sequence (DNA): TGTGCCAGCCAAACTAAACACGGTACCACTAACTATGGCTACACCTTC.

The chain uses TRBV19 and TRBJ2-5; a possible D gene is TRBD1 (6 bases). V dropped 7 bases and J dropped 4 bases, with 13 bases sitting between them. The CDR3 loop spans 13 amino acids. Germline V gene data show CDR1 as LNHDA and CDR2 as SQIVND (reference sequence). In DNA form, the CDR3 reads TGTGCCAGTAATCAGGGGAGTGGAGAGACCCAGTACTTC. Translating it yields CASNQGSGETQYF.

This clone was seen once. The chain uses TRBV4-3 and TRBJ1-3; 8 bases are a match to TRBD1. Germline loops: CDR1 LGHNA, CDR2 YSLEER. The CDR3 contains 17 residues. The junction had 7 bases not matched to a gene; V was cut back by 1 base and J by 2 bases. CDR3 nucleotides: TGCGCCAGCAGCCAAGGAGGGCAGGGGGCGGCTGGAAACACCATATATTTT. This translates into CASSQGGQGAAGNTIYF.

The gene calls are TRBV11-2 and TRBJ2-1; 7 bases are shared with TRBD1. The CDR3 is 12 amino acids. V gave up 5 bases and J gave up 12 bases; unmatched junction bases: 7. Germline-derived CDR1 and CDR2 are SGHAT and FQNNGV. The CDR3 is CASSPGGFGQFF. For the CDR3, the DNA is TGTGCCAGCAGCCCAGGGGGTTTTGGGCAGTTCTTC.

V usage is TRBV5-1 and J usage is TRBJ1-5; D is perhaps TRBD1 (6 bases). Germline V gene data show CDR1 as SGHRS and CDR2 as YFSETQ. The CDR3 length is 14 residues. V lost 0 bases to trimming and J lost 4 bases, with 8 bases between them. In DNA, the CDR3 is TGCGCCAGCAGCTTGGGTGACAGGAATCAGCCCCAGCATTTT. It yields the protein CASSLGDRNQPQHF. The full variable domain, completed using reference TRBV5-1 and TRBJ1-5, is KAGVTQTPRYLIKTRGQQVTLSCSPISGHRSVSWYQQTPGQGLQFLFEYFSETQRNKGNFPGRFSGRQFSNSRSEMNVSTLELGDSALYLCASSLGDRNQPQHFGDGTRLSIL.

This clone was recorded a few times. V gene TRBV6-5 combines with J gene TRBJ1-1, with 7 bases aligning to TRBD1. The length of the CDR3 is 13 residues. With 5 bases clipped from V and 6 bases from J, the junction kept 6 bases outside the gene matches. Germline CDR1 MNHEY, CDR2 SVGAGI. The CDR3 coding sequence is TGTGCCAGCAGTCGTACAGGGGTCTCTGAAGCTTTCTTT. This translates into CASSRTGVSEAFF.

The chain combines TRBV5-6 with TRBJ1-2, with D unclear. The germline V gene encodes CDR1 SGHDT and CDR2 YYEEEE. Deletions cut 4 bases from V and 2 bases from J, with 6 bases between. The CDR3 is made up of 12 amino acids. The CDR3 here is CASSQQNYGYTF. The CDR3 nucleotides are TGTGCCAGCAGCCAACAAAACTATGGCTACACCTTC.